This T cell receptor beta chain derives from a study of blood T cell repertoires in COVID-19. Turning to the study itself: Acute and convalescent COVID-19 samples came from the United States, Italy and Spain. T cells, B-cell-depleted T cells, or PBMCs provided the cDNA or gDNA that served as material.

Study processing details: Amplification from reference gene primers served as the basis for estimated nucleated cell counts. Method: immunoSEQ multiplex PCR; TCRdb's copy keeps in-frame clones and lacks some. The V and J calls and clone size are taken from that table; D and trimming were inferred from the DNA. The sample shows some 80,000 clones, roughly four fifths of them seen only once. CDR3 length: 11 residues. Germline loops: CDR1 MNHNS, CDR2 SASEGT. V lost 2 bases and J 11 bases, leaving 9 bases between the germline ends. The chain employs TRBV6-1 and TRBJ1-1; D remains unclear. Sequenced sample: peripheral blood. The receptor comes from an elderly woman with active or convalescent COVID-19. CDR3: CASSELGVAFF. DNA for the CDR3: TGTGCCAGCAGTGAATTGGGCGTGGCTTTCTTT.